The 20 T cell receptor beta chains below all came from one sample that was sequenced in a study of blood T cell repertoires in COVID-19. Generated by immunoSEQ multiplex PCR, the TCRdb table keeps only in-frame clones and is missing some. The table lists over 50,000 clones, roughly 77% of them singletons. Sequencing was done on a sample of peripheral blood. These receptors all stem from an elderly man with acute or convalescent COVID-19.

This clone occurred a few times. The chain employs TRBV6-1 and TRBJ1-3; tentatively, D is TRBD1 (5 bases). There are 14 residues in the CDR3. CDR1 is MNHNS, CDR2 SASEGT, per germline. The ends were cut back, 0 bases at V and 11 bases at J, with 14 bases in the middle. The CDR3 coding sequence is TGTGCCAGCAGTGAAGCGAGGGGAGGGAGGTCCATATATTTT. This translates into CASSEARGGRSIYF.

The rearrangement uses TRBV19 and TRBJ2-3, with TRBD2 matching 9 bases. Germline CDR1 is LNHDA and CDR2 is SQIVND (reference sequence). The length of the CDR3 is 15 residues. The V and J ends lost 1 base and 2 bases, in that order; junction bases with no gene match: 1. The CDR3 sequence is CASSIGLAATDTQYF. CDR3 bases: TGTGCCAGTAGTATAGGACTAGCGGCCACAGATACGCAGTATTTT.

V and J are TRBV5-6 and TRBJ2-6; D unresolved. Germline values: CDR1 SGHDT, CDR2 YYEEEE. Deletions cut 1 base from V and 0 bases from J, with 5 bases between. CDR3 length: 15 amino acids. The CDR3 sequence: CASSLIYSGANVLTF. Here the CDR3 DNA reads TGTGCCAGCAGCTTGATCTACTCTGGGGCCAACGTCCTGACTTTC.

V and J are TRBV9 and TRBJ2-1; TRBD1 is a possible D gene (5 bases). Deletions cut 4 bases from V and 14 bases from J, with 13 bases between. From germline, CDR1 is SGDLS and CDR2 YYNGEE. This CDR3 has 11 residues. CDR3 sequence: CASSYDMDKFF. For the CDR3, the DNA is TGTGCCAGCAGCTATGACATGGACAAGTTCTTC.

This clone was seen once. The rearrangement joins TRBV2 to TRBJ1-1; weak D call: TRBD1 (5 bases). CDR1 is SNHLY and CDR2 is FYNNEI in the germline V gene. Trimming took off 7 bases at V and 5 bases at J, with 11 bases between the two ends. This CDR3 is built from 12 residues. The CDR3 DNA follows: TGTGCCAGCACCCTCAGGGTAACTGAAGCTTTCTTT. It yields the protein CASTLRVTEAFF.

CDR3 loop: CASSQLQVQTGELFF. CDR3 nucleotides: TGCGCCAGCAGCCAGTTGCAGGTTCAAACCGGGGAGCTGTTTTTT. The chain joins TRBV5-1 to TRBJ2-2, with D unclear. There are 15 residues in the CDR3. V gave up 4 bases and J gave up 5 bases, with 15 bases separating them. CDR1 and CDR2 from the germline V gene are SGHRS and YFSETQ.

The chain carries TRBV6-1 and TRBJ1-1; no definite D call. This CDR3 has 14 amino acids. Germline CDR1 and CDR2: MNHNS and SASEGT. Trimming left V 3 bases short and J 5 bases short, with 13 bases between. The CDR3 spells CASSEFGRETEAFF. CDR3 nucleotides: TGTGCCAGCAGTGAGTTTGGGCGCGAGACTGAAGCTTTCTTT.

The rearrangement joins TRBV24-1 to TRBJ2-3; 9 bases align to TRBD1. Trimming removed 8 bases from V and 5 bases from J; junction bases left unmatched: 4. The germline CDR1 and CDR2 sequences are KGHDR and SFDVKD. This CDR3 is 13 amino acids long. CDR3 in DNA: TGTGCCACCACGGACAGGGGTATAGATACGCAGTATTTT. The encoded protein is CATTDRGIDTQYF.

This clone was counted a single time. The rearrangement links TRBV4-1 to TRBJ1-3; the D is unclear. The germline CDR1 and CDR2 sequences are MGHRA and YSYEKL. The V and J ends lost 0 bases and 3 bases respectively, with 9 bases between them. CDR3 length: 15 residues. CDR3 residues: CASSQDPGVGNTIYF. The CDR3 coding sequence is TGCGCCAGCAGCCAAGATCCCGGGGTTGGAAACACCATATATTTT.

The chain has TRBV15 and TRBJ1-5; D is unclear. The CDR3 extends over 15 amino acids. Germline V lookup: CDR1 LNHNV, CDR2 YYDKDF (reference sequence). Trimming cost V 0 bases and J 3 bases, with 9 bases left between them. CDR3 residues: CATSRDGQFNQPQHF. CDR3 DNA: TGTGCCACCAGCAGAGATGGGCAGTTCAATCAGCCCCAGCATTTT.

V gene TRBV27 combines with J gene TRBJ2-2; the D gene is possibly TRBD2 (6 bases). Germline lookup yields CDR1 MNHEY and CDR2 SMNVEV (reference sequence). There are 12 residues in the CDR3. Trimming removed 8 bases at V and 3 bases at J, with 7 bases between. The CDR3 spells CASGTYTGELFF. The DNA of the CDR3 is TGTGCCAGCGGGACTTACACCGGGGAGCTGTTTTTT.

The chain uses TRBV3-1 (or the pseudogene TRBV3-2) and TRBJ1-6; no reliable D call. V gave up 5 bases and J gave up 7 bases, with 3 bases separating them. The V gene's germline CDR1 is LGHDT and CDR2 YNNKEL (reference sequence). This CDR3 is 11 amino acids long. In DNA form, the CDR3 reads TGTGCCAGCAGCGGCAATTCACCCCTCCACTTT. Its protein product is CASSGNSPLHF.

The chain is built from TRBV6-5 and TRBJ1-2; D is unresolved. Germline V gene data show CDR1 as MNHEY and CDR2 as SVGAGI. The V end was cut by 0 bases, the J end by 5 bases, with 10 bases between. The CDR3 is 14 residues long. In nucleotides, the CDR3 is TGTGCCAGCAGTTACTCGCGAGGGTTTTATGGCTACACCTTC. Translating it yields CASSYSRGFYGYTF.

This clone was detected only a few times. The V call is TRBV7-9, the J call TRBJ2-1; 9 positions agree with TRBD2. The CDR3 totals 17 residues. Per germline, CDR1 SEHNR and CDR2 FQNEAQ (reference sequence). Trimming removed 3 bases from V and 4 bases from J; junction bases left unmatched: 10. The CDR3 loop reads CASSFRQTSGIYNEQFF. The CDR3 DNA is TGTGCCAGCAGCTTTAGGCAGACTAGCGGTATTTACAATGAGCAGTTCTTC.

This chain joins TRBV6-1 and TRBJ2-2; 11 nucleotides align to TRBD2. The germline gives CDR1 MNHNS, CDR2 SASEGT. V dropped 2 bases and J dropped 5; count of bases not matched to a gene: 4. This CDR3 has 16 residues. As DNA, the CDR3 is TGTGCCAGCAGTGAATGGCTAGCGGGGGGAACCGGGGAGCTGTTTTTT. It translates to CASSEWLAGGTGELFF.

This chain joins TRBV5-1 and TRBJ1-1; perhaps TRBD1 as D (5 bases). Trimming took 1 base from V and 4 from J, leaving 11 bases between them. The CDR3 is 14 amino acids. Germline V gives CDR1 SGHRS, CDR2 YFSETQ. The CDR3 loop reads CASSLMTDSTEAFF. Written as DNA, the CDR3 is TGCGCCAGCAGCTTGATGACAGACTCCACTGAAGCTTTCTTT.

The V call is TRBV7-9, the J call TRBJ1-2; D may be TRBD1 (6 bases). The CDR3 length is 14 residues. Deletions cut 0 bases from V and 4 bases from J, with 9 bases between. The germline V gene has CDR1 SEHNR and CDR2 FQNEAQ (reference sequence). The CDR3 DNA follows: TGTGCCAGCAGCTTAGCAGTGACAGGCTATGGCTACACCTTC. This codes for CASSLAVTGYGYTF.

As DNA, the CDR3 is TGTGCCAGCAGCTTAGTCCGGGACAGGGAAGCTTTCTTT. Protein product: CASSLVRDREAFF. The V gene is TRBV7-8, the J gene TRBJ1-1, with 8 bases matching TRBD1. Per the germline V gene, CDR1 is SGHVS and CDR2 is FQNEAQ. The V segment lost 1 base and the J segment 8 bases; nucleotides outside the gene matches: 3. The CDR3 sequence is 13 residues long.

The rearrangement joins TRBV18 to TRBJ1-5; 7 bases map to TRBD1. The trim removed 6 bases at V and 1 base at J, leaving 9 bases unmatched. The CDR3 is 16 amino acids. Looked up from germline, CDR1 is KGHSH and CDR2 is LQKENI. CDR3 bases: TGTGCCAGCTCCCCCGGACAGGTAGGAAGCAATCAGCCCCAGCATTTT. Protein product: CASSPGQVGSNQPQHF. The variable domain in full, completed from reference TRBV18 and TRBJ1-5, reads NAGVMQNPRHLVRRRGQEARLRCSPMKGHSHVYWYRQLPEEGLKFMVYLQKENIIDESGMPKERFSAEFPKEGPSILRIQQVVRGDSAAYFCASSPGQVGSNQPQHFGDGTRLSIL.

The CDR3 loop is CASSRPRATSGVTSESEQFF. The CDR3 bases are TGTGCCAGCAGCCGACCAAGGGCGACTAGCGGGGTAACATCAGAATCTGAGCAGTTCTTC. This chain joins TRBV14 and TRBJ2-1, with TRBD2 identical over 11 bases. J lost 9 bases, V lost 4 bases, and 23 bases had no gene match. Germline-derived CDR1 and CDR2 are SGHDN and FVKESK. The CDR3 spans 20 residues.